This TCR beta chain was documented in a study of blood T cells in healthy people across ages. The study's findings and limits: Diversity figures derived from one million T cells were judged to underestimate the true value.

Trimming removed 3 bases from V and 5 bases from J, with 13 bases in between. The CDR3 is 14 amino acids. Germline V gene data show CDR1 as SEHNR and CDR2 as FQNEAQ (reference sequence). The table lists this clonotype with a few counts. Its antigen is undetermined. Sample-barcoded 5' priming and a J-beta primer mix drove a second PCR of about 6 to 11 cycles. Template switching added a 12-random-nucleotide identifier to every cDNA molecule. Via MiXCR, TCRdb re-called the 5' RACE reads, giving one row per CDR3 protein. In the table there are some 1.5 million distinct CDR3 sequences, less than 45% of which are singletons.

This chain uses TRBV7-9 with TRBJ2-5; tentatively, D is TRBD2 (5 bases). This clonotype was obtained from a woman between 18 and 30 years old in good health. Sequenced: blood. The CDR3 region is CASSFNSVAETQYF. Here the CDR3 DNA reads TGTGCCAGCAGCTTCAATAGTGTAGCGGAGACCCAGTACTTC.